The entry that follows covers one T cell receptor (beta chain) sequence. Its specificity is not known. This specimen belongs to a study of OX40 agonist ivuxolimab in advanced cancers. The protocol was immunoSEQ multiplex PCR, while the TCRdb copy is restricted to in-frame clones and leaves out a portion. The table lists 41,000 or so clones, over 80% of them singletons, with under 3.5% in the top ten. Study findings and constraints: Researchers report that CD8+ T cells had, on average, more expanded clones than CD4+.

The junction had 9 bases not matched to a gene; V was cut back by 8 bases and J by 8 bases. The V gene's germline CDR1 is MDHEN and CDR2 SYDVKM. The CDR3 covers 13 residues. The chain couples TRBV28 to TRBJ2-1, with 7 bases that match TRBD1. Sequencing was performed on CD4+ or CD8+ T cells sorted from blood, taken in a trial of the OX40 agonist ivuxolimab. The clonotype was recovered from an adult with an advanced solid tumor such as melanoma, head and neck, liver or kidney cancer. CDR3 DNA: TGTGCCAGCGGGCCGACAGGGCAGCATGAGCAGTTCTTC. Its translation: CASGPTGQHEQFF.